This T cell receptor (beta chain) was recorded in a study of cytomegalovirus exposure and HLA in healthy donors. General observations from the study: Segments of the TCR beta V type were, in most cases, productive about 87% or about 30% of the time in an earlier analysis. In a later analysis, most CMV-associated TCR beta chains appeared HLA-restricted. One later analysis reportedly identified an Asian-associated ancestry cluster that showed fewer N-insertions than the approximately 710-donor mean.

With V trimmed by 6 bases and J by 4 bases, 11 bases remained unmatched. From germline, CDR1 is SGHRS and CDR2 YFSETQ. CDR3 length: 16 amino acids. PCR was performed using 60 Vbeta and 13 Jbeta primers. The data were produced by immunoSEQ multiplex PCR, yet TCRdb's version contains in-frame clones alone and is incomplete. The repertoire holds about 130,000 clones, around 80% seen once, with 1.3% to 1.5% in the top ten. The donors were healthy bone marrow donors. For this clone: The antigen remains unidentified.

The specimen sequenced was PBMCs. The clonotype was recovered from a female donor in good health and CMV-seronegative. This chain joins TRBV5-1 and TRBJ2-2, with 8 positions matching TRBD1. The CDR3 region has the DNA TGCGCCAGCACCATCCTAGGGACAGGAGTCACCGGGGAGCTGTTTTTT. This sequence encodes CASTILGTGVTGELFF.